The next 18 T cell receptor beta chains were all read from a single sample in a study of blood T cells in healthy people across ages. Primed by a sample-barcoded 5' primer and a J-beta primer mix, a second PCR proceeded for 7 to 11 cycles. Each CDR3 protein gets one entry after TCRdb re-called the 5' RACE reads with MiXCR. The sample has hundreds of thousands of distinct CDR3 sequences, around 21% seen once. Sample: blood. These receptors came from a man between 70 and 80 years old in good health.

J is TRBJ2-7 and V is TRBV12-3 or TRBV12-4; no firm D call. Trimming left V 5 bases short and J 5 bases short, with 13 bases between. The CDR3 consists of 13 residues. CDR3 residues: CASSPPPGHEQYF. The DNA of the CDR3 is TGTGCCAGCAGTCCCCCCCCCGGCCACGAGCAGTACTTC.

The chain is built from TRBV28 and TRBJ2-5, with D perhaps TRBD1 (5 bases). Trimming pared 10 bases from V and 5 bases from J, leaving 14 bases between. The CDR3 length is 12 residues. The germline gives CDR1 MDHEN, CDR2 SYDVKM. The CDR3 is CAISRVRETQYF. The CDR3 DNA is TGTGCCATTTCCAGGGTTAGGGAGACCCAGTACTTC.

In its sample, this clonotype was seen a few times. The chain joins TRBV2 to TRBJ2-1; TRBD2 matches 7 bases. CDR3 length equals 16 residues. The junction had 7 bases not matched to a gene; V was cut back by 4 bases and J by 1 base. In germline, CDR1 is SNHLY, CDR2 FYNNEI. The CDR3 loop reads CASSGTLAESYNEQFF. CDR3 bases: TGTGCCAGCAGTGGAACGCTAGCGGAGTCCTACAATGAGCAGTTCTTC.

The CDR3 DNA follows: TGTGCCAGCAGCGTGGGAGGGGAGGGCTATGGCTACACCTTC. Amino acids: CASSVGGEGYGYTF. The chain combines TRBV11-2 with TRBJ1-2; perhaps TRBD1 as D (5 bases). Germline V gene sequence: CDR1 SGHAT, CDR2 FQNNGV. V lost 5 bases and J lost 4, with 14 bases in between. The CDR3 spans 14 residues.

This clonotype was recorded a few times. V is TRBV5-1 and J is TRBJ2-2; no firm D call. Germline values: CDR1 SGHRS, CDR2 YFSETQ. V lost 0 bases and J lost 8, with 8 bases in between. This CDR3 has 13 amino acids. The CDR3 sequence: CASSLVDLGELFF. As DNA, the CDR3 is TGCGCCAGCAGCTTGGTAGACCTGGGGGAGCTGTTTTTT.

The CDR3 DNA reads TGTGCCAGCTCACCAAACGGGGGGGATGGCTACACCTTC. Residues: CASSPNGGDGYTF. The chain combines TRBV18 with TRBJ1-2; possibly TRBD1 for D (5 bases). Deletions cut 2 bases from V and 6 bases from J, with 10 bases between. The CDR3 length is 13 residues. The germline gives CDR1 KGHSH, CDR2 LQKENI.

This clonotype was observed a handful of times. The rearrangement joins TRBV28 to TRBJ1-3; TRBD1 matches at 9 bases. Germline CDR1 is MDHEN and CDR2 is SYDVKM. There are 15 residues in the CDR3. Unmatched junction bases numbered 6, after V lost 6 bases and J lost 3 bases. DNA for the CDR3: TGTGCCAGCAGATTACAGGGGGCGCTTGGAAACACCATATATTTT. Residues: CASRLQGALGNTIYF. The variable domain in full, with the rest retrieved from reference TRBV28 and TRBJ1-3, is DVKVTQSSRYLVKRTGEKVFLECVQDMDHENMFWYRQDPGLGLRLIYFSYDVKMKEKGDIPEGYSVSREKKERFSLILESASTNQTSMYLCASRLQGALGNTIYFGEGSWLTVV.

This rearrangement joins TRBV4-3 to TRBJ1-3; no firm D call. Trimming cost V 0 bases and J 0 bases, with 9 bases left between them. Per germline, CDR1 LGHNA and CDR2 YSLEER. The CDR3 is 16 residues long. The CDR3 nucleotides are TGCGCCAGCAGCCAAGAGACCGCCTTCTCTGGAAACACCATATATTTT. Protein sequence: CASSQETAFSGNTIYF.

This clonotype appeared many times. The rearrangement uses TRBV20-1 and TRBJ2-3; D may correspond to TRBD1 or TRBD2 (5 bases each). V was pared by 2 bases and J by 6 bases, with 12 bases between. The CDR3 loop spans 13 amino acids. Germline V gene lookup returns CDR1 DFQATT and CDR2 SNEGSKA (reference sequence). CDR3 in DNA: TGCAGTGCTAGATCCCCCGGGGCGGATACGCAGTATTTT. Amino acids: CSARSPGADTQYF.

This clonotype was counted a few times. The rearrangement links TRBV7-3 to TRBJ2-1, with 9 bases that match TRBD2. CDR1 and CDR2 (germline): SGHTA, FQGTGA. The CDR3 is 15 amino acids. V lost 5 bases, J lost 6 bases, and 8 bases stayed unmatched. CDR3 sequence: CASSDNSGSRNEQFF. CDR3 DNA: TGTGCCAGCAGCGACAATAGCGGGAGTCGCAATGAGCAGTTCTTC.

This clonotype was counted a few times. The chain combines TRBV28 with TRBJ2-7; 8 bases map to TRBD2. The CDR3 is 13 amino acids. The germline gives CDR1 MDHEN, CDR2 SYDVKM. The V segment lost 7 bases and the J segment 9 bases; nucleotides outside the gene matches: 11. In nucleotides, the CDR3 is TGTGCCAGCACTGGACTAGCCGAGTCAGGGCAGTACTTC. Protein sequence: CASTGLAESGQYF.

The chain is built from TRBV12-3 or TRBV12-4 and TRBJ1-6; a possible D gene is TRBD1 (5 bases). There are 14 residues in the CDR3. V lost 5 bases to trimming and J lost 9 bases, with 14 bases between them. CDR3 sequence reads: CASSITGTSSPLHF. The CDR3 DNA is TGTGCCAGCAGTATAACAGGAACCTCTTCACCCCTCCACTTT.

The chain uses TRBV5-6 and TRBJ2-3; D might be TRBD2 (6 bases). The CDR3 runs 14 residues. Per the germline V gene, CDR1 is SGHDT and CDR2 is YYEEEE. The V and J ends lost 4 bases and 6 bases respectively, with 15 bases between them. The CDR3 DNA reads TGTGCCAGCAGCCGGAGGGGACTCTCGGATACGCAGTATTTT. Its translation is CASSRRGLSDTQYF.

The chain carries TRBV20-1 and TRBJ2-3, with 7 bases fitting TRBD2. Trimming at V came to 1 base and at J to 5 bases, leaving 3 bases not matched to a gene. CDR1 DFQATT and CDR2 SNEGSKA come from the germline V gene (reference sequence). The CDR3 totals 13 residues. The DNA for the CDR3 is TGCAGTGCTAGAGCGGGAGGCGTAGATACGCAGTATTTT. Its translation: CSARAGGVDTQYF.

The chain carries TRBV30 and TRBJ2-7; TRBD1 agrees at 10 bases. This CDR3 is 15 amino acids long. CDR1 GTSNPN and CDR2 SVGIG come from the germline V gene (reference sequence). V lost 1 base, J lost 7 bases, and 10 bases stayed unmatched. CDR3: CAWSEGQGFFSEQYF. The CDR3 DNA is TGTGCCTGGAGTGAGGGACAGGGGTTCTTTAGTGAGCAGTACTTC.

The chain is built from TRBV10-2 and TRBJ1-5, with D hard to call. CDR3 length: 14 residues. Germline CDR1 WSHSY, CDR2 SAAADI. Trimming pared 3 bases from V and 3 bases from J, leaving 9 bases between. DNA for the CDR3: TGCGCCAGCAGTGATAGAAATCACAATCAGCCCCAGCATTTT. As protein: CASSDRNHNQPQHF.

This clonotype was seen a few times. This sequence joins TRBV19 and TRBJ2-4; TRBD1 agrees at 7 bases. Unmatched junction bases numbered 6, after V lost 6 bases and J lost 1 base. Looked up from germline, CDR1 is LNHDA and CDR2 is SQIVND (reference sequence). The CDR3 extends over 15 amino acids. The DNA of the CDR3 is TGTGCCAGTAGCCCGACAGGGTCGGCCAAAAACATTCAGTACTTC. This sequence encodes CASSPTGSAKNIQYF. The full variable domain, in which reference TRBV19 and TRBJ2-4 provide the parts outside the CDR3, is DGGITQSPKYLFRKEGQNVTLSCEQNLNHDAMYWYRQDPGQGLRLIYYSQIVNDFQKGDIAEGYSVSREKKESFPLTVTSAQKNPTAFYLCASSPTGSAKNIQYFGAGTRLSVL.

For this clonotype: A read error may explain this, as a much larger clone is one base away. The chain joins TRBV20-1 to TRBJ2-5, with D tentatively TRBD1 (5 bases). Germline V lookup: CDR1 DFQATT, CDR2 SNEGSKA (reference sequence). The CDR3 sequence is 12 residues long. The CDR3 DNA follows: TGCAGTGTTACCAGGGAACAAGAGACCCAGCACTTC. It encodes CSVTREQETQHF.